The T cell receptor (beta chain) under discussion was sequenced for a study of blood T cell repertoires in COVID-19. Study-level information: The United States, Italy and Spain provided the acute and convalescent COVID-19 samples.

Cohorts were determined from participant-reported clinical history. V lost 4 bases and J 6 bases, leaving 7 bases between the germline ends. The CDR3 totals 12 residues. Germline values: CDR1 MRHNA, CDR2 SNTAGT. Per the original methods: Amplification with reference gene primers provided the estimates of nucleated cell counts. Some clones are missing from TCRdb's copy, which holds only in-frame ones; the method was immunoSEQ multiplex PCR. That table supplies the V and J calls and clone size; D and trimming were determined from the DNA. The sample lists approximately 190,000 clones; 82% were seen once.

The chain joins TRBV6-4 to TRBJ2-1, with D hard to call. Sequenced sample: PBMCs or T cells enriched from blood (not recorded which). The TCR comes from a woman aged 60-75 years with acute COVID-19. In DNA, the CDR3 is TGTGCCAGCAGTGGGTCGGGCAATGAGCAGTTCTTC. Translation: CASSGSGNEQFF.